The 29 T cell receptor beta chains below come from one sample, sequenced in a study of blood T cell repertoires in COVID-19. The table came from immunoSEQ multiplex PCR; TCRdb's copy has only in-frame clones and leaves some out. This table holds fewer than 450,000 clones, 90% found once. Sequencing was carried out using PBMCs or T cells enriched from blood (not recorded which). The receptors derive from a man aged 18 to 29 who had recovered from COVID-19.

The CDR3 nucleotides read TGTGCCAGCAGCCGCCCGGGACAGGGGTCGGCGGGCTACACCTTC. This gives the protein CASSRPGQGSAGYTF. The chain couples TRBV6-5 to TRBJ1-2, with 10 bases that match TRBD1. The V gene end was trimmed by 6 bases and the J gene end by 8 bases; junction bases not matched to a gene: 12. Germline CDR1 and CDR2: MNHEY and SVGAGI. The length of the CDR3 is 15 residues.

The chain carries TRBV11-2 and TRBJ1-6; D might be TRBD1 (5 bases). Germline V gene lookup returns CDR1 SGHAT and CDR2 FQNNGV. This CDR3 contains 12 residues. The V end lost 5 bases, the J end lost 7 bases, and 6 bases lay between the germline ends. The CDR3 is CASSAGNSPLHF. As DNA, the CDR3 is TGTGCCAGCAGCGCAGGGAATTCACCCCTCCACTTT.

V is TRBV28 and J is TRBJ1-1, with TRBD1 as a possible D gene (6 bases). Germline loops: CDR1 MDHEN, CDR2 SYDVKM. The CDR3 is 15 residues long. Trimming stripped 7 bases from V and 2 bases from J, with 17 bases between. This CDR3 reads CASTQFGQKNTEAFF. CDR3 DNA: TGTGCCAGCACCCAATTTGGACAGAAAAACACTGAAGCTTTCTTT.

The chain is built from TRBV5-1 and TRBJ1-6; tentatively, D is TRBD1 (5 bases). The CDR3 runs 17 residues. The germline gives CDR1 SGHRS, CDR2 YFSETQ. The ends were cut back, 3 bases at V and 5 bases at J, with 18 bases in the middle. CDR3 bases: TGCGCCAGCAGCTACTTGGAAACAGGTCTGAATAATTCACCCCTCCACTTT. Encoded protein: CASSYLETGLNNSPLHF.

The chain employs TRBV19 and TRBJ1-4, with TRBD1 as a possible D gene (6 bases). Trimming removed 6 bases at V and 1 base at J, with 9 bases between. Germline assignment: CDR1 LNHDA and CDR2 SQIVND (reference sequence). The CDR3 sequence is 14 residues long. The DNA of the CDR3 is TGTGCCAGTAGCTGGACAGAAACTAATGAAAAACTGTTTTTT. This encodes CASSWTETNEKLFF.

This clone was counted once. V gene TRBV27 combines with J gene TRBJ2-6; tentatively, D is TRBD2 (6 bases). From germline, CDR1 is MNHEY and CDR2 SMNVEV (reference sequence). The CDR3 spans 16 residues. Deletions cut 2 bases from V and 3 bases from J, with 11 bases between. This CDR3 reads CASSLRRAGGANVLTF. The CDR3 DNA reads TGTGCCAGCAGTTTACGGAGAGCGGGTGGGGCCAACGTCCTGACTTTC.

On this clone itself: Other DNA sequences in this specimen translate into the identical CDR3. The V and J genes are TRBV2 and TRBJ1-1; TRBD1 might be the D (6 bases). The CDR3 is 13 amino acids. V gave up 7 bases and J gave up 1 base, with 10 bases separating them. Germline CDR1 is SNHLY and CDR2 is FYNNEI. CDR3 DNA: TGTGCCAGCACTAAGGGGGAGAACACTGAAGCTTTCTTT. It translates to CASTKGENTEAFF. Using reference TRBV2 and TRBJ1-1 for the parts outside the CDR3, the full variable domain is EPEVTQTPSHQVTQMGQEVILRCVPISNHLYFYWYRQILGQKVEFLVSFYNNEISEKSEIFDDQFSVERPDGSNFTLKIRSTKLEDSAMYFCASTKGENTEAFFGQGTRLTVV.

The J gene is TRBJ2-1, the V gene TRBV18; D perhaps matches TRBD1 (7 bases). This CDR3 has 16 residues. The V gene's germline CDR1 is KGHSH and CDR2 LQKENI. The germline V and J ends were trimmed by 6 bases and 2 bases, with 17 bases remaining between them. This chain's CDR3 is CASSKGGTEPYNEQFF. The CDR3 DNA reads TGTGCCAGCTCCAAAGGCGGGACAGAGCCCTACAATGAGCAGTTCTTC.

This chain links TRBV19 with TRBJ1-2; a possible D gene is TRBD1 (6 bases). CDR1 and CDR2 from the germline V gene are LNHDA and SQIVND (reference sequence). The CDR3 is made up of 16 amino acids. The V gene lost 5 bases and the J gene lost 5 bases, with 21 bases spanning the gap. The CDR3 sequence is CASSASGYRTDYGYTF. The DNA for the CDR3 is TGTGCCAGTAGTGCTAGTGGGTACCGGACAGATTATGGCTACACCTTC.

V and J are TRBV11-3 and TRBJ2-7; D may be TRBD2 (6 bases). This CDR3 is built from 13 residues. CDR1 is SGHNT, CDR2 YENEEA, per germline. The V gene lost 5 bases and the J gene lost 7 bases, with 15 bases spanning the gap. The CDR3 sequence: CASSAAKAGEQYF. Here the CDR3 DNA reads TGTGCCAGCAGCGCCGCGAAGGCGGGGGAGCAGTACTTC.

The rearrangement joins TRBV3-1 (or the pseudogene TRBV3-2) to TRBJ1-2, with D perhaps TRBD1 (5 bases). Germline V gene lookup returns CDR1 LGHDT and CDR2 YNNKEL (reference sequence). V was shortened by 1 base and J by 4 bases, with 16 bases between the two germline ends. The CDR3 runs 16 residues. The CDR3, as DNA: TGTGCCAGCAGCCAAGTCTACGGCAGGGCTCTCTATGGCTACACCTTC. Protein: CASSQVYGRALYGYTF.

The chain uses TRBV20-1 and TRBJ1-5, with a possible D match to TRBD1 (5 bases). The CDR3 spans 15 residues. Germline V gives CDR1 DFQATT, CDR2 SNEGSKA (reference sequence). The ends were cut back, 3 bases at V and 2 bases at J, with 14 bases in the middle. Here the CDR3 reads CSASPTGGGNQPQHF. For the CDR3, the DNA is TGCAGTGCTAGTCCTACCGGAGGGGGCAATCAGCCCCAGCATTTT.

The chain employs TRBV6-5 and TRBJ1-2; D is undetermined. Trimming took off 0 bases at V and 3 bases at J, with 5 bases between the two ends. In germline, CDR1 is MNHEY, CDR2 SVGAGI. This CDR3 has 13 residues. CDR3 DNA sequence: TGTGCCAGCAGTTACTCTAGAGACTATGGCTACACCTTC. Its translation: CASSYSRDYGYTF.

The chain carries TRBV4-1 and TRBJ2-1; 14 bases agree with TRBD2. Germline-derived CDR1 and CDR2 are MGHRA and YSYEKL. The V segment lost 0 bases and the J segment 9 bases; nucleotides outside the gene matches: 7. CDR3 length: 17 amino acids. CDR3 sequence (DNA): TGCGCCAGCAGCCAAGAGACTAGCGGGAGGGCCTCTGGTGAGCAGTTCTTC. Protein sequence: CASSQETSGRASGEQFF.

This clone appeared once. CDR3 loop: CASSREGAVSPLHF. Written as DNA, the CDR3 is TGTGCCAGCAGCCGAGAGGGGGCGGTTTCACCCCTCCACTTT. The rearrangement joins TRBV5-6 to TRBJ1-6, with 7 bases identical to TRBD1. The germline V gene has CDR1 SGHDT and CDR2 YYEEEE. CDR3 size: 14 residues. The V and J ends lost 4 bases and 9 bases, in that order; junction bases with no gene match: 7.

The CDR3 DNA sequence: TGTGCCACCAGTGATTCCACAGGGTTGATGTGGGGTCAGCCCCAGCATTTT. Translation gives CATSDSTGLMWGQPQHF. This chain joins TRBV24-1 and TRBJ1-5; TRBD1 is a possible D gene (6 bases). Germline V CDR1 and CDR2: KGHDR, SFDVKD. V lost 2 bases, J lost 6 bases, and 19 bases lay in between. This CDR3 contains 17 residues.

The genes are TRBV7-8 and TRBJ1-5, with D tentatively TRBD1 (5 bases). Trimming shortened V by 1 base and J by 5 bases, and 12 bases separated the two germline ends. The CDR3 is 15 residues long. The V gene's germline CDR1 is SGHVS and CDR2 FQNEAQ. The CDR3 spells CASSLEGRAYQPQHF. The CDR3 coding sequence is TGTGCCAGCAGCTTAGAGGGCAGGGCCTATCAGCCCCAGCATTTT.

The V call is TRBV9, the J call TRBJ2-7; 7 bases agree with TRBD1. After removal of 0 bases from V and 3 bases from J, the junction contained 3 bases not matched to a gene. The CDR3 spans 14 residues. The germline CDR1 and CDR2 sequences are SGDLS and YYNGEE. CDR3 amino acids: CASSVGDSIYEQYF. The DNA for the CDR3 is TGTGCCAGCAGCGTAGGGGACAGTATCTACGAGCAGTACTTC.

The chain recombines TRBV7-8 with TRBJ2-3; 8 bases agree with TRBD2. The trim removed 2 bases at V and 4 bases at J, leaving 8 bases unmatched. Per germline, CDR1 SGHVS and CDR2 FQNEAQ. CDR3 size: 16 residues. The CDR3 DNA reads as TGTGCCAGCAGCTTACCCGGGACTAGATTCGCAGATACGCAGTATTTT. It is translated as CASSLPGTRFADTQYF.

This chain links TRBV7-8 with TRBJ2-1; weak D call: TRBD1 (6 bases). This CDR3 is 13 amino acids long. V was trimmed by 4 bases and J by 12 bases, leaving 16 bases between them. Germline CDR1 and CDR2: SGHVS and FQNEAQ. The CDR3 DNA follows: TGTGCCAGCAGCTCAGGAACAGGGAAGGGGCAGTTCTTC. Its translation is CASSSGTGKGQFF.

This chain uses TRBV4-1 with TRBJ1-4; D uncertain. Trimming removed 3 bases at V and 0 bases at J, with 8 bases between. Per germline, CDR1 MGHRA and CDR2 YSYEKL. This CDR3 has 15 residues. CDR3 region: CASSHLLATNEKLFF. DNA of the CDR3: TGCGCCAGCAGCCACTTACTTGCAACTAATGAAAAACTGTTTTTT.

The chain employs TRBV5-1 and TRBJ1-2, with TRBD1 matching over 7 bases. Germline-derived CDR1 and CDR2 are SGHRS and YFSETQ. V lost 4 bases and J lost 4; bases outside the gene matches: 4. This CDR3 contains 13 residues. In DNA form, the CDR3 reads TGCGCCAGCAGCCCGGGGACAGCCTATGGCTACACCTTC. Translating it yields CASSPGTAYGYTF.

The rearrangement links TRBV5-4 to TRBJ1-4; 10 nucleotides align to TRBD1. The CDR3 runs 15 residues. The trim removed 5 bases at V and 7 bases at J, leaving 8 bases unmatched. Germline values: CDR1 SGHNT, CDR2 YYREEE (reference sequence). The DNA of the CDR3 is TGTGCCAGCAGTGCTCCGGGACAGGGGAGTGAAAAACTGTTTTTT. This codes for CASSAPGQGSEKLFF.

V gene TRBV30 combines with J gene TRBJ1-5, with 10 positions matching TRBD1. Germline V gives CDR1 GTSNPN, CDR2 SVGIG (reference sequence). The ends lost 2 bases at V and 3 bases at J; junction bases unmatched: 7. This CDR3 contains 16 residues. Here the CDR3 reads CAWSRGTGDSNQPQHF. CDR3 sequence (DNA): TGTGCCTGGAGTCGCGGGACAGGGGATTCCAATCAGCCCCAGCATTTT. Full variable domain (missing parts from reference TRBV30 and TRBJ1-5): SQTIHQWPATLVQPVGSPLSLECTVEGTSNPNLYWYRQAAGRGLQLLFYSVGIGQISSEVPQNLSASRPQDRQFILSSKKLLLSDSGFYLCAWSRGTGDSNQPQHFGDGTRLSIL.

The chain uses TRBV3-1 (or the pseudogene TRBV3-2) and TRBJ1-2; tentative D call: TRBD1 (5 bases). Per the germline V gene, CDR1 is LGHDT and CDR2 is YNNKEL (reference sequence). V gave up 7 bases and J gave up 5 bases, with 17 bases separating them. The CDR3 spans 14 residues. The CDR3 loop reads CASNRGGKNYGYTF. CDR3 nucleotides: TGTGCCAGCAACCGGGGGGGAAAGAATTATGGCTACACCTTC.

V is TRBV10-3 and J is TRBJ2-7, with 7 bases identical to TRBD2. The CDR3 sequence is 14 residues long. Germline-derived CDR1 and CDR2 are ENHRY and SYGVKD. J gave up 2 bases and V 0 bases, and 1 base lay outside the gene matches. The CDR3 protein is CAISESGTTYEQYF. The DNA for the CDR3 is TGTGCCATCAGTGAGTCCGGGACTACCTACGAGCAGTACTTC.

A word on this clone: The sample contains more than one DNA sequence encoding this CDR3. The chain employs TRBV5-1 and TRBJ1-1; 7 bases fit TRBD1. V dropped 2 bases and J dropped 5; count of bases not matched to a gene: 9. Per germline, CDR1 SGHRS and CDR2 YFSETQ. This CDR3 comprises 15 residues. This chain's CDR3 is CASSFRRQGDTEAFF. The CDR3 DNA follows: TGCGCCAGCAGCTTTAGACGGCAGGGGGATACTGAAGCTTTCTTT.

The chain links TRBV4-1 to TRBJ1-4; tentative D call: TRBD1 (6 bases). Between the trimmed V and J ends, which lost 0 bases and 8 bases, there was a span of 16 bases. There are 16 residues in the CDR3. The germline V gene has CDR1 MGHRA and CDR2 YSYEKL. CDR3 region: CASSQDPPQGREKLFF. The CDR3 DNA is TGCGCCAGCAGCCAAGATCCCCCACAGGGCAGGGAAAAACTGTTTTTT.

V gene TRBV7-9 combines with J gene TRBJ2-1; the D gene is possibly TRBD2 (6 bases). Trimming removed 2 bases from V and 0 bases from J, with 14 bases in between. This CDR3 has 17 residues. Germline V gene sequence: CDR1 SEHNR, CDR2 FQNEAQ (reference sequence). The CDR3 DNA follows: TGTGCCAGCAGCTTAAGGCGGGACGGAGACTCCTACAATGAGCAGTTCTTC. Protein sequence: CASSLRRDGDSYNEQFF.